This TCR beta chain was captured by sequencing in a study of cytomegalovirus exposure and HLA in healthy donors. As for the study in general: From donors who were HLA-typed, an early data release held about 85 million unique TCRs.

This clone was counted only a few times. CDR1 is GTSNPN and CDR2 is SVGIG in the germline V gene (reference sequence). V lost 1 base and J lost 0, with 10 bases in between. This CDR3 spans 16 amino acids. Both 60 Vbeta primers and 13 Jbeta primers went into the PCR. TCRdb keeps only in-frame clones here, not all; method: immunoSEQ multiplex PCR. The data show about 160,000 clones, roughly 76% seen once. The receptor comes from a man aged 60 to 69 in good health and CMV-seronegative. Material: PBMCs. V and J are TRBV30 and TRBJ2-6; D call uncertain. The DNA of the CDR3 is TGTGCCTGGAGTGGGGTCAGACTCTCTGGGGCCAACGTCCTGACTTTC. This translates into CAWSGVRLSGANVLTF.